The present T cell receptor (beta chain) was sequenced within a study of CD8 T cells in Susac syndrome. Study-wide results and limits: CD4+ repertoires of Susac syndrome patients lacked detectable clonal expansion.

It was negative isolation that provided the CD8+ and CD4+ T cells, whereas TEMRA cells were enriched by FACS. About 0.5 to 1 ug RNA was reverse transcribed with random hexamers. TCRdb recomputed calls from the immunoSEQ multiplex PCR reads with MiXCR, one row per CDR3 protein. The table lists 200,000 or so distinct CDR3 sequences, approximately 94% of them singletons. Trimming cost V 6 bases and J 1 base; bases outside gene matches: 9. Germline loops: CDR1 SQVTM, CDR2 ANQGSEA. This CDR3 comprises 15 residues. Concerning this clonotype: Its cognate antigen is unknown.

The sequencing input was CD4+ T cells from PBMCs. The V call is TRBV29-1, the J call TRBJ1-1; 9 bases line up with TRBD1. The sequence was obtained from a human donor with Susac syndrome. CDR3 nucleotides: TGCAGCGTCTACTCCCCGGGACAGGGGAACACTGAAGCTTTCTTT. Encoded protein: CSVYSPGQGNTEAFF.